Shown below are 5 T cell receptor beta chains from a single sample sequenced in a study of T cell repertoires in ileal Crohn's disease. Sequencing used immunoSEQ multiplex PCR; TCRdb keeps in-frame clones, though not all of them. The table has around 1,800 clones, approximately 80% seen once. Sequencing was carried out using ileal tissue. The receptor source for this set is an adult with Crohn's disease.

This clone was seen more than once but under ten times. V is TRBV5-8 and J is TRBJ1-6; no firm D call. With 7 bases removed from V and 10 bases from J, the gap between germline ends came to 12 bases. Looked up from germline, CDR1 is SGHTS and CDR2 is YDEGEE. The CDR3 has 12 residues. The CDR3 region is CASAQNGSPLHF. CDR3 nucleotides: TGTGCCAGCGCACAAAACGGGTCACCCCTCCACTTT.

This clone has only one observation. The chain carries TRBV29-1 and TRBJ1-2, with a tentative D call TRBD1 (6 bases). Germline V gene data show CDR1 as SQVTM and CDR2 as ANQGSEA. The CDR3 runs 13 residues. The germline V and J ends were trimmed by 4 bases and 2 bases, with 11 bases remaining between them. The CDR3: CSVGEGENYGYTF. CDR3 bases: TGCAGCGTTGGGGAGGGGGAGAACTATGGCTACACCTTC.

This clone occurred once. V and J are TRBV28 and TRBJ2-5; 7 nucleotides match TRBD1. The J call is uncertain, as TRBJ2-7 better fits the DNA end. This CDR3 contains 13 residues. Per the germline V gene, CDR1 is MDHEN and CDR2 is SYDVKM. The DNA for the CDR3 is TGTGCCAGCAGTTGGGACAGCTTCTACGAGCAGTACTTC. Its protein is CASSWDSFYEQYF.

V and J are TRBV5-1 and TRBJ1-3; tentative D call: TRBD1 (5 bases). The CDR3 has 16 residues. Germline lookup yields CDR1 SGHRS and CDR2 YFSETQ. Trimming cost V 4 bases and J 3 bases, with 17 bases left between them. The CDR3 DNA follows: TGCGCCAGCAGCCGCGAGGGACGGGAGGTTGGAAACACCATATATTTT. This codes for CASSREGREVGNTIYF.

This clone turned up a few times. The chain recombines TRBV6-6 with TRBJ2-7, with D possibly being TRBD2 (6 bases). The V end lost 4 bases, the J end lost 5 bases, and 9 bases lay between the germline ends. The germline V gene encodes CDR1 MNHNY and CDR2 SVGAGI (reference sequence). The CDR3 is 12 amino acids. The CDR3 nucleotides read TGTGCCAGCAGTTGGACGGGAGACGAGCAGTACTTC. Translating it yields CASSWTGDEQYF.